The clone carrying this TCR beta chain was picked up a small number of times. Germline and junction disagree at one end, which may indicate a read error. The entry originates in a study of blood T cells in healthy people across ages. Study-level background: Roughly one uniquely barcoded beta molecule per two T cells was captured.

Germline V gene data show CDR1 as MDHEN and CDR2 as SYDVKM. This CDR3 contains 15 residues. Combining a sample-barcoded 5' primer with a J-beta primer mix, a second PCR ran for 7 to 11 cycles. The yield of each sample was at least 3 million CDR3-containing paired-end reads. TCRdb analysed the 5' RACE reads with MiXCR anew, one entry per CDR3 protein. Among 1.2 million to 1.5 million distinct CDR3 sequences listed, 35% to 45% were seen once. The clonotype was recovered from a woman in her late teens or twenties in good health. V is TRBV28 and J is TRBJ2-3, with 8 bases aligning to TRBD1. Sequenced: blood. CDR3 in DNA: TGTGCCAGCAGGGGACTGGGACAGGTCACAGATGCGCAGTATTTT. It is translated as CASRGLGQVTDAQYF.